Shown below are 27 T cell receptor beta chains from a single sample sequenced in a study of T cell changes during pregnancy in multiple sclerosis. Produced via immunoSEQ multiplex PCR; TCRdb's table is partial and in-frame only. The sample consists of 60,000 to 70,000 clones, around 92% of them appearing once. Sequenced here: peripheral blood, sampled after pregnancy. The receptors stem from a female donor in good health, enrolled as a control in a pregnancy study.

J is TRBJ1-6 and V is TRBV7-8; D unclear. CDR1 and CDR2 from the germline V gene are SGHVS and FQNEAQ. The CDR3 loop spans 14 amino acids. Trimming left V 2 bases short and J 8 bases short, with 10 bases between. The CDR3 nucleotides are TGTGCCAGCAGCTTATCAGCGGGAGATTCACCCCTCCACTTT. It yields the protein CASSLSAGDSPLHF.

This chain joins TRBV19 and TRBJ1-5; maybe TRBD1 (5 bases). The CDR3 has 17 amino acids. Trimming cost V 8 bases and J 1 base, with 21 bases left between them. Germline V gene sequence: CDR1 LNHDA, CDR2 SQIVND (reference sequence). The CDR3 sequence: CASSGAYREGSNQPQHF. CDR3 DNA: TGTGCCAGTTCGGGAGCGTACAGAGAGGGGAGCAATCAGCCCCAGCATTTT. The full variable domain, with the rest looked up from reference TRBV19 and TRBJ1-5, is DGGITQSPKYLFRKEGQNVTLSCEQNLNHDAMYWYRQDPGQGLRLIYYSQIVNDFQKGDIAEGYSVSREKKESFPLTVTSAQKNPTAFYLCASSGAYREGSNQPQHFGDGTRLSIL.

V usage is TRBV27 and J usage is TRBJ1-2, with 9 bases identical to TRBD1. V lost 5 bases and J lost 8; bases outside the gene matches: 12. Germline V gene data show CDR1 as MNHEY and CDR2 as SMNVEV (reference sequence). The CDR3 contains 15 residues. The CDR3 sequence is CASSPGTGRGQGYTF. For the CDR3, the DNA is TGTGCCAGCAGTCCCGGGACAGGGCGGGGTCAGGGCTACACCTTC.

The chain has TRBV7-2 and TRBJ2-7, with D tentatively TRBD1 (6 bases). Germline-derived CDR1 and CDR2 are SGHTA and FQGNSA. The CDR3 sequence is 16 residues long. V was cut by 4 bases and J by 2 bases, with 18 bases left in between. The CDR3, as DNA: TGTGCCAGCAGCTCCCCGCAGGGGCAGATCCCCTACGAGCAGTACTTC. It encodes CASSSPQGQIPYEQYF. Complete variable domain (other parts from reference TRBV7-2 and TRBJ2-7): GAGVSQSPSNKVTEKGKDVELRCDPISGHTALYWYRQSLGQGLEFLIYFQGNSAPDKSGLPSDRFSAERTGGSVSTLTIQRTQQEDSAVYLCASSSPQGQIPYEQYFGPGTRLTVT.

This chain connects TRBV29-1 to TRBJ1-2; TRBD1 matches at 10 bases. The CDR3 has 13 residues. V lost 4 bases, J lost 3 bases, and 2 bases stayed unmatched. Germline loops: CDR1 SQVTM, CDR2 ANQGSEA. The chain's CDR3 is CSVGDRGDYGYTF. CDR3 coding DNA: TGCAGCGTTGGGGACAGGGGAGACTATGGCTACACCTTC.

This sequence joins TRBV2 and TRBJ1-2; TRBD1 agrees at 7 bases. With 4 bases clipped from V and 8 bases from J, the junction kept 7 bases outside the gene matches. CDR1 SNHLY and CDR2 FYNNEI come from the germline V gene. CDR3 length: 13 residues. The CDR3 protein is CASSGFLTGGYTF. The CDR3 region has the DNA TGTGCCAGCAGTGGTTTCTTGACAGGGGGCTACACCTTC.

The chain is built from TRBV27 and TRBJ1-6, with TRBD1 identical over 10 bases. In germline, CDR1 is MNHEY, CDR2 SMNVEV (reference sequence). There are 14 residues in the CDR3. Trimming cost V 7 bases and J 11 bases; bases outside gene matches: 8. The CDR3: CASTSGTGVTPLHF. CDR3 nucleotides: TGTGCCAGCACCTCAGGGACAGGGGTGACACCCCTCCACTTT.

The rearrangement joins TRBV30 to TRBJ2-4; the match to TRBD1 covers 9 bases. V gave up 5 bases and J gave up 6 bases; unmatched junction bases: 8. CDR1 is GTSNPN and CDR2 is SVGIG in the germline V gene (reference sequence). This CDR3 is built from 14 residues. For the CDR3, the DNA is TGTGCCTGGGCAATCGGACAGGGGCGAAACATTCAGTACTTC. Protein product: CAWAIGQGRNIQYF. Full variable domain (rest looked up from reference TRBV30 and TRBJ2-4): SQTIHQWPATLVQPVGSPLSLECTVEGTSNPNLYWYRQAAGRGLQLLFYSVGIGQISSEVPQNLSASRPQDRQFILSSKKLLLSDSGFYLCAWAIGQGRNIQYFGAGTRLSVL.

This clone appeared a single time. The CDR3 nucleotides are TGCGCCAGCAGTCAAGCGACAGGGATGCGCAATCAGCCCCAGCATTTT. The encoded protein is CASSQATGMRNQPQHF. The V and J genes are TRBV23-1 and TRBJ1-5, with TRBD1 matching 7 bases. TRBV23-1 is an open reading frame whose function is uncertain. The junction had 6 bases not matched to a gene; V was cut back by 2 bases and J by 2 bases. The CDR3 has 16 residues.

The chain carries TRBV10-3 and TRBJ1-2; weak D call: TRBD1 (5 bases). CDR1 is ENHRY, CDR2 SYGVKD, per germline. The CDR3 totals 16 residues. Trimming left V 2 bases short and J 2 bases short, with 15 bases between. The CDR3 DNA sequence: TGTGCCATCAGTGAGCCGGGGGAATCGAAAAACTATGGCTACACCTTC. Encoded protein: CAISEPGESKNYGYTF.

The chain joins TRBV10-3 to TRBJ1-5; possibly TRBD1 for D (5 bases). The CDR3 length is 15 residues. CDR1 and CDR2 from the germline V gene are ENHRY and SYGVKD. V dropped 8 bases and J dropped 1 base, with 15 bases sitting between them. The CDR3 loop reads CAIGAGRESNQPQHF. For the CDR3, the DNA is TGTGCCATCGGGGCGGGAAGGGAAAGCAATCAGCCCCAGCATTTT.

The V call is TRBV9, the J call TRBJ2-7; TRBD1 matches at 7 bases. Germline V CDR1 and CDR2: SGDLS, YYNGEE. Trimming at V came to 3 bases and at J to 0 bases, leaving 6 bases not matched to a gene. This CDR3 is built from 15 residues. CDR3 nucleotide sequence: TGTGCCAGCAGCGCCAATACAGGGGCCTCCTACGAGCAGTACTTC. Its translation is CASSANTGASYEQYF.

The CDR3 region has the DNA TGTGCCAGTAGTATCGTGACAGGGGTCACCGGGGAGCTGTTTTTT. It encodes CASSIVTGVTGELFF. V and J are TRBV19 and TRBJ2-2, with 8 nucleotides matching TRBD1. The CDR3 sequence is 15 residues long. Trimming removed 3 bases from V and 4 bases from J; junction bases left unmatched: 4. Germline V gene lookup returns CDR1 LNHDA and CDR2 SQIVND (reference sequence).

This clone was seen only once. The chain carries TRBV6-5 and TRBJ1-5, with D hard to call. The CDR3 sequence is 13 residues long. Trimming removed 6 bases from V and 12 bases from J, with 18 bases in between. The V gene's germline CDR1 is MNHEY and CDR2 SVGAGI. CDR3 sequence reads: CASSRQRSHSQHF. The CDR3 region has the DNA TGTGCCAGCAGCCGCCAGCGGTCCCACAGCCAGCATTTT.

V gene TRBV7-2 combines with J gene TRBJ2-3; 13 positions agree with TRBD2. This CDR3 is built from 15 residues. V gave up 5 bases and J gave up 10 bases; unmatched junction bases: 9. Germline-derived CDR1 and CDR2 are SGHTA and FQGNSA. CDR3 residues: CASSPTSGGGLAQYF. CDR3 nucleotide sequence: TGTGCCAGCAGCCCTACTAGCGGGGGGGGGTTAGCGCAGTATTTT. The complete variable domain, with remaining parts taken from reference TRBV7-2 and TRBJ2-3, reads GAGVSQSPSNKVTEKGKDVELRCDPISGHTALYWYRQSLGQGLEFLIYFQGNSAPDKSGLPSDRFSAERTGGSVSTLTIQRTQQEDSAVYLCASSPTSGGGLAQYFGPGTRLTVL.

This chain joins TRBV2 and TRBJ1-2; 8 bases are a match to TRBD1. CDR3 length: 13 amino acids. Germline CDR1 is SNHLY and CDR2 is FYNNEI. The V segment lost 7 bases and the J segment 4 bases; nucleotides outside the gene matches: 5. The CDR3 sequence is CASTEQGGYGYTF. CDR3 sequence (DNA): TGTGCCAGCACCGAACAGGGGGGCTATGGCTACACCTTC.

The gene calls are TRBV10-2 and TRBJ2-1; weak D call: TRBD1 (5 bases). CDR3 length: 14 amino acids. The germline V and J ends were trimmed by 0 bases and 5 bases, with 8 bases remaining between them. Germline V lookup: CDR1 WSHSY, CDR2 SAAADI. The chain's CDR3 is CASSESRQNNEQFF. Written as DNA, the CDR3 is TGCGCCAGCAGTGAGTCCCGACAGAACAATGAGCAGTTCTTC.

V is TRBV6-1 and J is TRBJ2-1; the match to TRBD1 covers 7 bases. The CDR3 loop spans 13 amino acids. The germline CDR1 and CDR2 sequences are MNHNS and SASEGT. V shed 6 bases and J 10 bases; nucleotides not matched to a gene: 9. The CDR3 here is CASSLTGVLEQFF. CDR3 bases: TGTGCCAGCAGCCTAACAGGGGTCTTGGAGCAGTTCTTC.

CDR3 DNA: TGTGCCAGTAGTATCGGTGGGCGATTTTCCTACGAGCAGTACTTC. Protein product: CASSIGGRFSYEQYF. The chain employs TRBV19 and TRBJ2-7; D remains ambiguous. V shed 3 bases and J shed 1 base, with 13 bases lying between them. This CDR3 region has 15 residues. Germline lookup yields CDR1 LNHDA and CDR2 SQIVND (reference sequence).

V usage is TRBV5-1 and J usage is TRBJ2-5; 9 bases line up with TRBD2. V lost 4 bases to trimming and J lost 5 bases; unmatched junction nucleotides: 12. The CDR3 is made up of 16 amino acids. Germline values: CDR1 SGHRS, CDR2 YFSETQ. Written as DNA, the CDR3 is TGCGCCAGCAGCCTTGCACCTAGCGGGGTGGGGGAGACCCAGTACTTC. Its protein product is CASSLAPSGVGETQYF.

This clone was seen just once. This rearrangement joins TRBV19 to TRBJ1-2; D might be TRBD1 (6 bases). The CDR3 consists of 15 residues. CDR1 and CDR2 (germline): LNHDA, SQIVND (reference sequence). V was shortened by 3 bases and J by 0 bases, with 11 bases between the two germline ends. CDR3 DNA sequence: TGTGCCAGTAGTATCTACAGGGCGTCTAACTATGGCTACACCTTC. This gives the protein CASSIYRASNYGYTF.

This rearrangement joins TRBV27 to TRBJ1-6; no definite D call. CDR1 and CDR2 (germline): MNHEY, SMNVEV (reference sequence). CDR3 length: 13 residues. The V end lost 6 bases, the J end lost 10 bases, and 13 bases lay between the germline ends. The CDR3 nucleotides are TGTGCCAGCAGCCCGCAGTCCCGATCACCCCTCCACTTT. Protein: CASSPQSRSPLHF.

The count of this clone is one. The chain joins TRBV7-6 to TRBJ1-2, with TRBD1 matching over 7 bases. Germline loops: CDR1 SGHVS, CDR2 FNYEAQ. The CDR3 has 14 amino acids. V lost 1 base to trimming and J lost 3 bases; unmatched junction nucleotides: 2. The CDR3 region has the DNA TGTGCCAGCAGCTTAGAAGACAGGGACTATGGCTACACCTTC. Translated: CASSLEDRDYGYTF.

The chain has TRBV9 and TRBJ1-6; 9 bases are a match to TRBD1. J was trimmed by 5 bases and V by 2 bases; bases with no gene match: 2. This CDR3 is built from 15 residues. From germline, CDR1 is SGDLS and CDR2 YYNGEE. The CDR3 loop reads CASSVRTGDNSPLHF. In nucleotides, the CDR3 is TGTGCCAGCAGCGTTCGGACAGGGGATAATTCACCCCTCCACTTT.

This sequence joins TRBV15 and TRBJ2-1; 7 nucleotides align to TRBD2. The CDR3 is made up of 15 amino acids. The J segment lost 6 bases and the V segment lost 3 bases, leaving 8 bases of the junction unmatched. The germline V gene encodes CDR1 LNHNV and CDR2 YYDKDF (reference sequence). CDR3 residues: CATSRGGTPSNEQFF. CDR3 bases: TGTGCCACCAGCAGGGGGGGGACTCCGAGCAATGAGCAGTTCTTC.

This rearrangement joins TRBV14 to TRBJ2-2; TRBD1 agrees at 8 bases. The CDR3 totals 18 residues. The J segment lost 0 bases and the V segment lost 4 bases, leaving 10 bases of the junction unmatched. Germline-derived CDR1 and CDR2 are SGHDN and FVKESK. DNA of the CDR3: TGTGCCAGCAGCCTTTACAGGGGGACAGCCGCGAACACCGGGGAGCTGTTTTTT. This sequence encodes CASSLYRGTAANTGELFF.

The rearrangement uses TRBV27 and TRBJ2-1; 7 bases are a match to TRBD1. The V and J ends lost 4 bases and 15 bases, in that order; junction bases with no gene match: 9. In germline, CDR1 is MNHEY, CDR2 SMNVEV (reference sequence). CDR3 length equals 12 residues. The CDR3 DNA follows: TGTGCCAGCAGTTCGCCCGGGACAGTGACGTTCTTC. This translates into CASSSPGTVTFF.